The T cell receptor beta chain described here comes from a study of beta chain features in type 1 diabetes. Whole-study findings and limits: Type 1 diabetes patients had moderately but significantly shorter TCRB CDR3s in all four CD4+ subsets. Whether TCRB rearrangement is influenced by HLA type was left unresolved in this analysis.

The sample holds many counts of this clone. Its antigen is not identified. Sequencing targeted expressed TCRB transcripts, as all isolated RNA had been reverse transcribed. About 3.3 million reads, on average, came from each naive, central memory and regulatory T cell sample. Repertoires were generated with immunoSEQ multiplex PCR, while TCRdb's copy carries only in-frame clones and drops some. The table records roughly 220,000 clones, roughly 16% of them present only once. It was via CD45RO/CCR7/CD25/CD127/CD95/CD27 that CD4+ naive, central memory, regulatory and stem cell-like memory cells were sorted. The source of this sequence is a man aged 25 to 40 with type 1 diabetes. Source material: naive CD4+ T cells from blood.

The CDR3 reads CAWTISTEQYF. In DNA form, the CDR3 reads TGTGCCTGGACTATCTCGACCGAGCAGTACTTC. V and J are TRBV30 and TRBJ2-7; unclear D gene. The CDR3 runs to 11 residues. V lost 4 bases and J lost 6, with 10 bases in between. The germline V gene has CDR1 GTSNPN and CDR2 SVGIG (reference sequence).